A single sample is the source of the 29 T cell receptor beta chains below, sequenced in a study of T cell responses to AZD1222 COVID-19 vaccine. Libraries were prepared by immunoSEQ multiplex PCR; TCRdb keeps only in-frame clonotypes and omits some of them. The sample has tens of thousands of clones; roughly nine tenths are singletons. This specimen was peripheral blood, taken 28 days after the second AZD1222 dose. The receptors derive from an adult who received the AZD1222 COVID-19 vaccine.

The chain joins TRBV5-1 to TRBJ1-1; 7 positions match TRBD1. V lost 3 bases to trimming and J lost 1 base; unmatched junction nucleotides: 12. The germline gives CDR1 SGHRS, CDR2 YFSETQ. This CDR3 region has 17 residues. The CDR3, as DNA: TGCGCCAGCAGCTCCCCAAGAGGACAGGCGAAGAACACTGAAGCTTTCTTT. Its translation: CASSSPRGQAKNTEAFF.

The rearrangement links TRBV6-2 or TRBV6-3 to TRBJ2-3; D gene uncertain. The length of the CDR3 is 13 residues. Deletions cut 0 bases from V and 10 bases from J, with 11 bases between. Germline V lookup: CDR1 MNHEY, CDR2 SVGEGT. DNA for the CDR3: TGTGCCAGCAGTTACTCGACACCACGTGCGCAGTATTTT. Encoded protein: CASSYSTPRAQYF.

J is TRBJ1-5 and V is TRBV28; D perhaps matches TRBD1 (5 bases). With 5 bases removed from V and 7 bases from J, the gap between germline ends came to 15 bases. Per the germline V gene, CDR1 is MDHEN and CDR2 is SYDVKM. The CDR3 extends over 14 amino acids. CDR3 DNA sequence: TGTGCCAGCAGTCTAGATGGGGCACGGCAGCCCCAGCATTTT. It is translated as CASSLDGARQPQHF.

The chain employs TRBV7-2 and TRBJ1-2; perhaps TRBD1 as D (6 bases). The V end lost 1 base, the J end lost 7 bases, and 19 bases lay between the germline ends. The CDR3 has 16 residues. In germline, CDR1 is SGHTA, CDR2 FQGNSA. The CDR3 is CASSLGGARGSFGYTF. Written as DNA, the CDR3 is TGTGCCAGCAGCTTAGGAGGAGCCAGGGGATCGTTTGGCTACACCTTC. Supplemented by reference TRBV7-2 and TRBJ1-2, the full variable domain reads GAGVSQSPSNKVTEKGKDVELRCDPISGHTALYWYRQSLGQGLEFLIYFQGNSAPDKSGLPSDRFSAERTGGSVSTLTIQRTQQEDSAVYLCASSLGGARGSFGYTFGSGTRLTVV.

CDR3: CASSLAFSGANTEAFF. The CDR3, as DNA: TGTGCCAGCAGCTTAGCTTTCTCCGGGGCGAACACTGAAGCTTTCTTT. This sequence joins TRBV7-2 and TRBJ1-1, with D tentatively TRBD1 (5 bases). The CDR3 totals 16 residues. V was clipped by 0 bases and J by 1 base, with 12 bases between them. CDR1 is SGHTA and CDR2 is FQGNSA in the germline V gene.

V and J are TRBV15 and TRBJ2-7, with a weak D call TRBD2 (5 bases). V shed 0 bases and J shed 2 bases, with 14 bases lying between them. CDR3 length: 16 residues. Germline V gene data show CDR1 as LNHNV and CDR2 as YYDKDF (reference sequence). The CDR3 DNA sequence: TGTGCCACCAGCAGAGATCAAGGTAGCGCACCCTACGAGCAGTACTTC. Protein sequence: CATSRDQGSAPYEQYF.

The CDR3: CASSLSRSWQGYGYTF. In DNA form, the CDR3 reads TGTGCCAGCAGCTTAAGTCGTTCATGGCAGGGGTATGGCTACACCTTC. The J gene is TRBJ1-2, the V gene TRBV5-8; the D gene is possibly TRBD1 (6 bases). This CDR3 contains 16 residues. V dropped 2 bases and J dropped 5 bases, with 19 bases sitting between them. From germline, CDR1 is SGHTS and CDR2 YDEGEE.

The CDR3 DNA follows: TGTGCCAGCAGCTTAGGCTCTCGGGGCGGCTACACCTTC. It yields the protein CASSLGSRGGYTF. The rearrangement joins TRBV7-2 to TRBJ1-2; tentatively, D is TRBD1 (5 bases). Per germline, CDR1 SGHTA and CDR2 FQGNSA. The germline V and J ends were trimmed by 1 base and 8 bases, with 11 bases remaining between them. This CDR3 spans 13 amino acids.

In its sample, this clone was seen once. The chain has TRBV7-8 and TRBJ2-7; no clear D gene. The CDR3 consists of 14 residues. The germline CDR1 and CDR2 sequences are SGHVS and FQNEAQ. V was shortened by 5 bases and J by 1 base, with 12 bases between the two germline ends. CDR3 sequence (DNA): TGTGCCAGCAGCCAAGTAGGGCCTTCCTACGAGCAGTACTTC. Translated, it gives CASSQVGPSYEQYF. Using reference TRBV7-8 and TRBJ2-7 for the parts outside the CDR3, the full variable domain is GAGVSQSPRYKVAKRGQDVALRCDPISGHVSLFWYQQALGQGPEFLTYFQNEAQLDKSGLPSDRFFAERPEGSVSTLKIQRTQQEDSAVYLCASSQVGPSYEQYFGPGTRLTVT.

This chain connects TRBV4-2 to TRBJ2-3, with D perhaps matching TRBD2 (5 bases). The CDR3 contains 17 residues. The V end lost 1 base, the J end lost 3 bases, and 17 bases lay between the germline ends. CDR1 and CDR2 from the germline V gene are LGHNA and YNFKEQ. CDR3 bases: TGTGCCAGCAGCCAAGTACCCGACTGGGGAGCGACAGATACGCAGTATTTT. Encoded protein: CASSQVPDWGATDTQYF.

The V call is TRBV5-5, the J call TRBJ1-5; tentatively, D is TRBD1 (5 bases). Germline V gene sequence: CDR1 SGHKS, CDR2 YYEKEE (reference sequence). This CDR3 is 18 amino acids long. V shed 1 base and J shed 4 bases, with 21 bases lying between them. The chain's CDR3 is CASSLLSVVAGLNQPQHF. CDR3 nucleotide sequence: TGTGCCAGCAGCTTGTTGTCGGTCGTGGCGGGACTGAATCAGCCCCAGCATTTT.

This chain uses TRBV18 with TRBJ1-1, with 7 positions matching TRBD1. Germline V CDR1 and CDR2: KGHSH, LQKENI. The CDR3 spans 12 residues. The V gene end was trimmed by 1 base and the J gene end by 10 bases; junction bases not matched to a gene: 3. The chain's CDR3 is CASSPLAGGAFF. The CDR3 coding sequence is TGTGCCAGCTCACCACTTGCAGGGGGAGCTTTCTTT.

The J gene is TRBJ2-5, the V gene TRBV6-2 or TRBV6-3; D ambiguous. CDR1 is MNHEY, CDR2 SVGEGT, per germline. The CDR3 sequence is 14 residues long. V lost 0 bases to trimming and J lost 0 bases, with 5 bases between them. This CDR3 is CASSYSKNQETQYF. The CDR3 nucleotides read TGTGCCAGCAGTTACTCTAAAAACCAAGAGACCCAGTACTTC.

This clone was recorded once. V and J are TRBV13 and TRBJ1-2; D gene unclear. Germline V CDR1 and CDR2: PRHDT, FYEKMQ (reference sequence). The CDR3 sequence is 13 residues long. Trimming shortened V by 7 bases and J by 5 bases, and 14 bases separated the two germline ends. The CDR3 coding sequence is TGTGCCAGCAATGTTTTCCCTGCGTATGGCTACACCTTC. This gives the protein CASNVFPAYGYTF.

The rearrangement uses TRBV4-1 and TRBJ1-3; D is unresolved. Looked up from germline, CDR1 is MGHRA and CDR2 is YSYEKL. The CDR3 runs to 13 residues. V lost 5 bases to trimming and J lost 0 bases, with 5 bases between them. The chain's CDR3 is CASSALSGNTIYF. Here the CDR3 DNA reads TGCGCCAGCAGCGCCCTCTCTGGAAACACCATATATTTT.

This chain uses TRBV7-3 with TRBJ2-1, with no clear D. V lost 3 bases and J lost 0, with 9 bases in between. The CDR3 loop spans 15 amino acids. CDR1 is SGHTA, CDR2 FQGTGA, per germline. This chain's CDR3 is CASSLMDSSYNEQFF. The CDR3 bases are TGTGCCAGCAGCTTGATGGATAGCTCCTACAATGAGCAGTTCTTC.

This clone has only a few counts. J is TRBJ1-4 and V is TRBV6-5, with 11 bases fitting TRBD1. Germline CDR1 MNHEY, CDR2 SVGAGI. The CDR3 extends over 15 amino acids. The V gene end was trimmed by 2 bases and the J gene end by 7 bases; junction bases not matched to a gene: 3. CDR3 DNA sequence: TGTGCCAGCAGTTACGACGGGACAGGGGGTGAAAAACTGTTTTTT. It codes for CASSYDGTGGEKLFF.

This clone was observed a few times. V usage is TRBV7-9 and J usage is TRBJ2-1; D remains ambiguous. Germline V gene data show CDR1 as SEHNR and CDR2 as FQNEAQ (reference sequence). This CDR3 is built from 14 residues. V shed 5 bases and J shed 4 bases, with 12 bases lying between them. The CDR3 here is CASSRPALYNEQFF. The CDR3 DNA reads TGTGCCAGCAGCCGGCCGGCCCTATACAATGAGCAGTTCTTC.

The chain has TRBV28 and TRBJ1-5; D call uncertain. Germline CDR1 MDHEN, CDR2 SYDVKM. CDR3 length: 15 residues. With 5 bases removed from V and 0 bases from J, the gap between germline ends came to 11 bases. The CDR3 DNA sequence: TGTGCCAGCAGTAGCGGCCACAATAGCAATCAGCCCCAGCATTTT. As protein: CASSSGHNSNQPQHF.

The chain links TRBV7-2 to TRBJ1-3; D call uncertain. The CDR3 totals 13 residues. The V and J ends lost 5 bases and 0 bases respectively, with 5 bases between them. Germline V gene data show CDR1 as SGHTA and CDR2 as FQGNSA. CDR3 sequence (DNA): TGTGCCAGCAGCGTCTACTCTGGAAACACCATATATTTT. As protein: CASSVYSGNTIYF. Together with reference TRBV7-2 and TRBJ1-3, the CDR3 gives the full variable domain: GAGVSQSPSNKVTEKGKDVELRCDPISGHTALYWYRQSLGQGLEFLIYFQGNSAPDKSGLPSDRFSAERTGGSVSTLTIQRTQQEDSAVYLCASSVYSGNTIYFGEGSWLTVV.

Remarks on this clone: At one end the junction does not follow the germline gene, possibly because of a read error. V usage is TRBV7-9 and J usage is TRBJ2-2; maybe TRBD2 (6 bases). Germline values: CDR1 SEHNR, CDR2 FQNEAQ (reference sequence). The CDR3 loop spans 13 amino acids. The CDR3: CANSLRETGELFF. CDR3 sequence (DNA): TGTGCCAACAGCTTACGGGAGACCGGGGAGCTGTTTTTT.

The sample holds one count of this clone. This chain uses TRBV9 with TRBJ2-5; D is unresolved. The CDR3 contains 11 residues. The V and J ends lost 3 bases and 3 bases respectively, with 3 bases between them. Germline lookup yields CDR1 SGDLS and CDR2 YYNGEE. The CDR3 region has the DNA TGTGCCAGCAGCGCCGAAGAGACCCAGTACTTC. Its translation is CASSAEETQYF.

This rearrangement joins TRBV7-2 to TRBJ2-7; TRBD1 or TRBD2 may be the D gene (7 bases each). V lost 1 base, J lost 4 bases, and 11 bases lay in between. Germline V CDR1 and CDR2: SGHTA, FQGNSA. The CDR3 loop spans 14 amino acids. This CDR3 reads CASSLGQGGYEQYF. The CDR3 DNA sequence: TGTGCCAGCAGCTTAGGGCAGGGGGGGTACGAGCAGTACTTC.

The chain joins TRBV19 to TRBJ1-5; no reliable D call. Germline CDR1 and CDR2: LNHDA and SQIVND (reference sequence). The V gene lost 9 bases and the J gene lost 2 bases, with 17 bases spanning the gap. CDR3 size: 15 residues. In nucleotides, the CDR3 is TGTGCCAGCGCGCAGTTGGGGTATGGCAATCAGCCCCAGCATTTT. The encoded protein is CASAQLGYGNQPQHF.

This clone occurred a few times. The CDR3, as DNA: TGTGCCAGCAGTTACGATCCAGGGGGCGTGACAGATACGCAGTATTTT. This codes for CASSYDPGGVTDTQYF. The chain is built from TRBV6-5 and TRBJ2-3; 8 bases align to TRBD1. The CDR3 is 16 amino acids. Germline V gene sequence: CDR1 MNHEY, CDR2 SVGAGI. V lost 2 bases to trimming and J lost 3 bases; unmatched junction nucleotides: 7.

The chain has TRBV12-5 and TRBJ2-7, with 12 bases lining up with TRBD1. The CDR3 length is 16 residues. Germline lookup yields CDR1 LGHNT and CDR2 FRNRAP. J gave up 6 bases and V 3 bases, and 9 bases lay outside the gene matches. CDR3 protein: CASGFSTGTGGSEQYF. The DNA for the CDR3 is TGTGCTAGTGGTTTTTCGACCGGGACAGGGGGCAGCGAGCAGTACTTC.

The chain carries TRBV6-1 and TRBJ2-3; 10 bases align to TRBD1. Unmatched junction bases numbered 11, after V lost 4 bases and J lost 7 bases. Germline values: CDR1 MNHNS, CDR2 SASEGT. The CDR3 has 16 amino acids. The CDR3, as DNA: TGTGCCAGCAGTGTCCTCCGGGACAGGGGATTGTATACGCAGTATTTT. Residues: CASSVLRDRGLYTQYF.

The chain's CDR3 is CASRYLDSEGQYF. Written as DNA, the CDR3 is TGTGCCAGCCGCTACTTAGACAGCGAGGGACAGTATTTT. The chain has TRBV6-5 and TRBJ2-3; perhaps D is TRBD1 or TRBD2 (5 bases each). The V gene lost 8 bases and the J gene lost 12 bases, with 21 bases spanning the gap. CDR3 size: 13 residues. Germline V gene data show CDR1 as MNHEY and CDR2 as SVGAGI.

This chain links TRBV5-4 with TRBJ2-7, with TRBD2 identical over 7 bases. Germline V gene lookup returns CDR1 SGHNT and CDR2 YYREEE (reference sequence). The CDR3 spans 16 residues. The junction had 9 bases not matched to a gene; V was cut back by 0 bases and J by 3 bases. The chain's CDR3 is CASSLEGWEGNYEQYF. The DNA for the CDR3 is TGTGCCAGCAGCTTGGAGGGCTGGGAGGGAAACTACGAGCAGTACTTC.